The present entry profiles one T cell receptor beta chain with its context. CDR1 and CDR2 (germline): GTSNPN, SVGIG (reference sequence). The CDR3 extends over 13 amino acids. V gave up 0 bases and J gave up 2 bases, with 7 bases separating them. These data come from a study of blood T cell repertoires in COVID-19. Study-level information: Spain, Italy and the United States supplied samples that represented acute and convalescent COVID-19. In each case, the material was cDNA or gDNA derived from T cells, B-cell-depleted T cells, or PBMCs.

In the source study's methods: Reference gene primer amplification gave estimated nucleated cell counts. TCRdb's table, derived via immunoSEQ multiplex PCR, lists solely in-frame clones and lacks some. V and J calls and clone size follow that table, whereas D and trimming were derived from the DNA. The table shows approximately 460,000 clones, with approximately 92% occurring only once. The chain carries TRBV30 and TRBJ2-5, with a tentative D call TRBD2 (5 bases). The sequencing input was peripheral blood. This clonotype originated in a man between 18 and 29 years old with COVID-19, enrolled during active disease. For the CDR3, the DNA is TGTGCCTGGAGTGTACGGGAACAAGAGACCCAGTACTTC. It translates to CAWSVREQETQYF.